This T cell receptor (beta chain) was obtained from a study of cytomegalovirus exposure and HLA in healthy donors. General study findings and limits: Some highly shared sequence variants likely arose as a pipeline artifact. Reported results showed that the classifier diagnosed cytomegalovirus status with high specificity and sensitivity.

In regard to this clone: Its antigen is undetermined.

The length of the CDR3 is 14 residues. Trimming shortened V by 1 base and J by 0 bases, and 2 bases separated the two germline ends. Looked up from germline, CDR1 is SGHNT and CDR2 is YYREEE (reference sequence). It was with 60 Vbeta and 13 Jbeta primers that the PCR ran. Repertoires were generated with immunoSEQ multiplex PCR, while TCRdb's copy carries only in-frame clones and drops some. The sample includes 100,000 to 150,000 clones, 83% of them seen just once. This chain uses TRBV5-4 with TRBJ2-6; D is ambiguous. The sequenced material came from PBMCs. The receptor comes from a woman aged 35 to 49 in good health and CMV-seropositive. CDR3 sequence: CASSLLSGANVLTF. The CDR3 region has the DNA TGTGCCAGCAGCTTGCTCTCTGGGGCCAACGTCCTGACTTTC.